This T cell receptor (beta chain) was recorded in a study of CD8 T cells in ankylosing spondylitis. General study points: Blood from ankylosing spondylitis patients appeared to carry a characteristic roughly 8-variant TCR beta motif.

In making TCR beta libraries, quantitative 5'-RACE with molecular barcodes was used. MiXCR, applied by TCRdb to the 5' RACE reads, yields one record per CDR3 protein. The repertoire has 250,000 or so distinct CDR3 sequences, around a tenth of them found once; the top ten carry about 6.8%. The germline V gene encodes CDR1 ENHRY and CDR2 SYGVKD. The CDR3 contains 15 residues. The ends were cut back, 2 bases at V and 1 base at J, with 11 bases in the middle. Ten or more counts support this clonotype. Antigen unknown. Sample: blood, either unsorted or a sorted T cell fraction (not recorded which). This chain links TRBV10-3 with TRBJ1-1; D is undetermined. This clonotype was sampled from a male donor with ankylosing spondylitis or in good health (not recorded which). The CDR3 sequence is CAISEGVRQNTEAFF. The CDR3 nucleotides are TGTGCCATCAGTGAGGGGGTCAGACAGAACACTGAAGCTTTCTTT.